One and the same sample provided the 7 T cell receptor beta chains below, sequenced in a study of blood T cell repertoires in COVID-19. Measured with immunoSEQ multiplex PCR; TCRdb has only the in-frame clones, and not every one. The sample has about 380,000 clones; around nine tenths are singletons. Sequenced material: PBMCs or T cells enriched from blood (not recorded which). The source is a woman under 30 who had recovered from COVID-19.

This clone was recorded once. This chain connects TRBV9 to TRBJ1-6, with 10 nucleotides matching TRBD1. Germline lookup yields CDR1 SGDLS and CDR2 YYNGEE. This CDR3 region has 15 residues. V trimming: 6 bases; J trimming: 8 bases; junction bases outside the gene matches: 8. CDR3 DNA: TGTGCCAGCAAGAGACAGGGGGCTGGGGATTCACCCCTCCACTTT. Its translation is CASKRQGAGDSPLHF.

The rearrangement links TRBV6-2 or TRBV6-3 to TRBJ2-7; 11 nucleotides agree with TRBD2. This CDR3 is built from 15 residues. The germline V gene has CDR1 MNHEY and CDR2 SVGEGT. Trimming removed 4 bases from V and 7 bases from J; junction bases left unmatched: 9. The CDR3 spells CASSWSTSGASEQYF. The CDR3 DNA is TGTGCCAGCAGTTGGTCGACTAGCGGGGCCTCGGAGCAGTACTTC.

This sequence joins TRBV5-5 and TRBJ1-6; 8 positions agree with TRBD1. The CDR3 consists of 14 residues. Per the germline V gene, CDR1 is SGHKS and CDR2 is YYEKEE (reference sequence). V shed 1 base and J 7 bases; nucleotides not matched to a gene: 1. CDR3 nucleotide sequence: TGTGCCAGCAGCTTGAACAGGGGGAATTCACCCCTCCACTTT. It specifies CASSLNRGNSPLHF. Drawing the rest from reference TRBV5-5 and TRBJ1-6, the complete variable domain is DAGVTQSPTHLIKTRGQQVTLRCSPISGHKSVSWYQQVLGQGPQFIFQYYEKEERGRGNFPDRFSARQFPNYSSELNVNALLLGDSALYLCASSLNRGNSPLHFGNGTRLTVT.

The chain joins TRBV4-3 to TRBJ1-4, with 7 bases aligning to TRBD1. V trimming: 4 bases; J trimming: 4 bases; junction bases outside the gene matches: 12. CDR1 and CDR2 from the germline V gene are LGHNA and YSLEER. This CDR3 has 17 residues. CDR3 nucleotides: TGCGCCAGCAGCCGAGAACCTGGGACAGCCATTAATGAAAAACTGTTTTTT. It specifies CASSREPGTAINEKLFF.

This clone was seen a handful of times. The chain recombines TRBV4-1 with TRBJ1-5; tentative D call: TRBD1 (5 bases). This CDR3 contains 15 residues. The ends were cut back, 0 bases at V and 6 bases at J, with 12 bases in the middle. The germline V gene has CDR1 MGHRA and CDR2 YSYEKL. DNA for the CDR3: TGCGCCAGCAGCCAAGAGACGGGGGACTTTCAGCCCCAGCATTTT. Translating gives CASSQETGDFQPQHF.

The rearrangement joins TRBV10-3 to TRBJ1-2; D gene unclear. V was pared by 7 bases and J by 8 bases, with 14 bases between. Per germline, CDR1 ENHRY and CDR2 SYGVKD. The CDR3 extends over 12 amino acids. The CDR3 DNA sequence: TGTGCCATCACTTACAACGGAGAGGGCTACACCTTC. Translating gives CAITYNGEGYTF.

The sample holds one count of this clone. This chain uses TRBV28 with TRBJ2-7, with TRBD2 identical over 9 bases. Per germline, CDR1 MDHEN and CDR2 SYDVKM. Unmatched junction bases numbered 10, after V lost 3 bases and J lost 4 bases. This CDR3 is built from 16 residues. The CDR3 protein is CASSFSWGSGGYEQYF. In nucleotides, the CDR3 is TGTGCCAGCAGTTTTAGCTGGGGTAGCGGGGGATACGAGCAGTACTTC.